Each of the 11 T cell receptor beta chains below was sequenced from the same sample in a study of T cells in Graves' hyperthyroidism and ophthalmopathy. From RNA transcripts, TCR beta CDR3 regions were amplified. First-round RT-PCR with HTBI primers amplified the TCR CDR3 region. In TCRdb, the multiplex PCR reads were re-called with MiXCR into one record per CDR3 protein. The sample yields fewer than 250,000 distinct CDR3 sequences, around 17% seen once. Sequencing was performed on blood. Receptors were obtained from a woman under 30 with Graves' ophthalmopathy.

This clonotype was picked up many times. The chain links TRBV3-1 to TRBJ2-1; 8 nucleotides align to TRBD1. This CDR3 has 15 amino acids. The junction had 6 bases not matched to a gene; V was cut back by 0 bases and J by 8 bases. The V gene's germline CDR1 is LGHDT and CDR2 YNNKEL (reference sequence). For the CDR3, the DNA is TGTGCCAGCAGCCAAGACAGGGGGCTCAGGGATGAGCAGTTCTTC. Protein product: CASSQDRGLRDEQFF.

This clonotype was observed many times. V gene TRBV5-1 combines with J gene TRBJ2-7; 13 bases align to TRBD2. The CDR3 has 17 residues. CDR1 SGHRS and CDR2 YFSETQ come from the germline V gene. The junction had 5 bases not matched to a gene; V was cut back by 0 bases and J by 2 bases. The CDR3 loop is CASSLGYGTSGTYEQYF. CDR3 DNA: TGCGCCAGCAGCTTGGGTTATGGGACTAGCGGGACCTACGAGCAGTACTTC.

The V gene is TRBV5-6, the J gene TRBJ1-4; D is unresolved. The CDR3 sequence is 16 residues long. The V gene's germline CDR1 is SGHDT and CDR2 YYEEEE. V lost 0 bases to trimming and J lost 5 bases, with 14 bases between them. The CDR3 loop reads CASSLEAGQRNEKLFF. CDR3 in DNA: TGTGCCAGCAGCTTGGAGGCAGGCCAGCGGAATGAAAAACTGTTTTTT.

This clonotype was recorded at least ten times. V and J are TRBV6-2 or TRBV6-3 and TRBJ1-1, with no clear D. The CDR3 sequence is 13 residues long. V dropped 4 bases and J dropped 6 bases, with 12 bases sitting between them. Germline V gene lookup returns CDR1 MNHEY and CDR2 SVGEGT. CDR3 sequence: CASSSPTPPEAFF. The CDR3 bases are TGTGCCAGCAGTTCCCCGACACCACCTGAAGCTTTCTTT.

The chain links TRBV29-1 to TRBJ2-1; TRBD2 matches 16 bases. The V gene end was trimmed by 6 bases and the J gene end by 6 bases; junction bases not matched to a gene: 14. The CDR3 loop spans 18 amino acids. Germline V gene data show CDR1 as SQVTM and CDR2 as ANQGSEA. CDR3 sequence (DNA): TGCAGCGTCTCCTACCCCGGGACTAGCGGGAGGGGGGCCAATGAGCAGTTCTTC. Amino acids: CSVSYPGTSGRGANEQFF.

This clonotype occurred many times. The chain recombines TRBV29-1 with TRBJ2-7; possible D gene TRBD2, 6 bases. Germline-derived CDR1 and CDR2 are SQVTM and ANQGSEA. This CDR3 has 15 residues. V gave up 7 bases and J gave up 6 bases, with 25 bases separating them. DNA of the CDR3: TGCAGCGCCCAGCCCGGGAGACAGACCTTCGGCGAGCAGTACTTC. The encoded protein is CSAQPGRQTFGEQYF.

The J gene is TRBJ1-1, the V gene TRBV18; 7 bases line up with TRBD1. With 1 base clipped from V and 0 bases from J, the junction kept 2 bases outside the gene matches. Per the germline V gene, CDR1 is KGHSH and CDR2 is LQKENI. This CDR3 contains 15 residues. In nucleotides, the CDR3 is TGTGCCAGCTCACCACAGGGGGCCATGAACACTGAAGCTTTCTTT. Protein: CASSPQGAMNTEAFF. Together with reference TRBV18 and TRBJ1-1, the CDR3 gives the full variable domain: NAGVMQNPRHLVRRRGQEARLRCSPMKGHSHVYWYRQLPEEGLKFMVYLQKENIIDESGMPKERFSAEFPKEGPSILRIQQVVRGDSAAYFCASSPQGAMNTEAFFGQGTRLTVV.

This clonotype was detected ten times or more. J is TRBJ1-5 and V is TRBV19; the D is unclear. The CDR3 runs to 15 residues. V lost 7 bases and J lost 4, with 17 bases in between. Germline assignment: CDR1 LNHDA and CDR2 SQIVND (reference sequence). The CDR3 here is CASTNTGGNNQPQHF. CDR3 coding DNA: TGTGCCAGTACCAACACTGGAGGGAATAATCAGCCCCAGCATTTT.

This sequence joins TRBV4-3 and TRBJ1-2, with D possibly TRBD1 on 6 matching bases. The CDR3 loop spans 16 amino acids. Trimming took 6 bases from V and 0 from J, leaving 17 bases between them. Germline V gene sequence: CDR1 LGHNA, CDR2 YSLEER. CDR3 loop: CASSRNRDTTNYGYTF. CDR3 nucleotide sequence: TGCGCCAGCAGTAGAAACCGGGACACTACTAACTATGGCTACACCTTC.

This clonotype was seen more than once but under ten times. This chain uses TRBV15 with TRBJ2-2; tentatively, D is TRBD1 (7 bases). This CDR3 is 15 amino acids long. Trimming took 5 bases from V and 4 from J, leaving 14 bases between them. The germline V gene encodes CDR1 LNHNV and CDR2 YYDKDF (reference sequence). Written as DNA, the CDR3 is TGTGCCACCAGCGCAAGACAGGGAGGCACCGGGGAGCTGTTTTTT. The encoded protein is CATSARQGGTGELFF.

This clonotype was seen at least ten times. The chain is built from TRBV3-1 and TRBJ1-2; D is uncertain. The CDR3 length is 13 residues. V gave up 4 bases and J gave up 3 bases, with 9 bases separating them. Germline CDR1 reads LGHDT; CDR2 reads YNNKEL (reference sequence). CDR3 amino acids: CASSPINDYGYTF. The DNA for the CDR3 is TGTGCCAGCAGCCCTATCAACGACTATGGCTACACCTTC.